This T cell receptor (beta chain) comes out of a study of OX40 agonist ivuxolimab in advanced cancers. Regarding the study in general: Ivuxolimab was an agonistic, fully human IgG2 monoclonal antibody directed against OX40 (CD134), a costimulatory receptor. The monotherapy dose-escalation portion (N = 52 patients) of the phase I ivuxolimab trial is reported in the paper. Prior anti-PD-1, anti-PD-L1 or anti-CTLA-4 therapy was permitted, and checkpoint inhibitors had been received by roughly two fifths of dose-escalation patients. Partial responses occurred in three dose-escalation patients: two with cutaneous melanoma and one with hepatocellular carcinoma. The dose-escalation cohort was approximately 83% male with a mean age of approximately 60 years, ranging from about 23 to 85. Intravenous ivuxolimab was administered to patients every 2 weeks at six dose levels: 0.01, 0.1, 0.3, 1.5, 3 and 10 mg/kg. Peripheral TCRbeta sequencing was intended to test whether TCR sequence diversity was altered and clonal T-cell expansion was caused by ivuxolimab. Of the 50 or so patients in dose escalation, 19 had hepatocellular carcinoma, around 15 had melanoma, 9 had renal cell carcinoma and 9 had head and neck cancer. Overall study outcomes, separate from this receptor: After ivuxolimab, CD8+ T cells had more expanded clones than CD4+ T cells on average. The antigen specificity of the clonally expanded peripheral T cells was not determined. Clonal expansion of both CD4+ and CD8+ blood T cells was observed from baseline to week 6 at doses 0.1 to 3.0 mg/kg. Low levels of normalized T-cell clonal expansion were also seen in some patients who did not respond. In the 0.1-3.0 mg/kg groups, partial responders had among the lowest normalized peripheral clonal expansion, particularly in CD8+ T cells.

Measured from the cysteine to the phenylalanine, the CDR3 is 16 residues long. Of the read, only the CDR3 DNA is kept; its 48 bases are in frame from base 1. V is pruned by 8 bases and J by 5 bases, leaving 16 bases of the junction without a gene match. Reading the germline V gene gives CDR1 MDHEN and CDR2 SYDVKM. The trial excluded patients who had a history of autoimmune disease or who were on systemic immunosuppression. Peripheral blood for TCR sequencing was collected from all dose cohorts at baseline, on cycle 4 day 1, and on cycle 7 day 1. The samples were drawn from a first-in-human, open-label, multicenter phase I dose-escalation trial of ivuxolimab. Adults with locally advanced or metastatic head and neck squamous cell, hepatocellular, melanoma or renal cell carcinoma were enrolled in the trial. CD4+ and CD8+ T cells were sorted separately from peripheral blood before TCR sequencing. Notes on this clone: It has no known antigen specificity. No qualities accompany the bases; no much larger clone lies one base away.

For sequencing of the TCRbeta CDR3 region, genomic DNA was extracted from the sorted cells. The immunoSEQ Assay was used for sequencing of TCRbeta CDR3 regions. As stored in TCRdb, this immuneACCESS dataset retains in-frame rearrangements with V and J assigned. A fraction of the clones does not appear; measured against another copy, unresolved V genes explain less than half of the discrepancy, and the remainder lacks a known reason. This sample gives 80,000 or so clones in total; 85% to 95% of them show up just once. The ten largest make up around 15% of the sample. The sequencing here drew on CD4+ or CD8+ T cells sorted from blood, taken in a trial of the OX40 agonist ivuxolimab. The clonotype was recovered from an adult with an advanced solid tumor such as melanoma, head and neck, liver or kidney cancer. The chain employs TRBV28 and TRBJ2-7; the junction holds 9 bases that match TRBD2. The DNA is TGTGCCAGCCTCGGACAGCCGGGACTAGCAGGCCACGAGCAGTACTTC. Its product reads: CASLGQPGLAGHEQYF.